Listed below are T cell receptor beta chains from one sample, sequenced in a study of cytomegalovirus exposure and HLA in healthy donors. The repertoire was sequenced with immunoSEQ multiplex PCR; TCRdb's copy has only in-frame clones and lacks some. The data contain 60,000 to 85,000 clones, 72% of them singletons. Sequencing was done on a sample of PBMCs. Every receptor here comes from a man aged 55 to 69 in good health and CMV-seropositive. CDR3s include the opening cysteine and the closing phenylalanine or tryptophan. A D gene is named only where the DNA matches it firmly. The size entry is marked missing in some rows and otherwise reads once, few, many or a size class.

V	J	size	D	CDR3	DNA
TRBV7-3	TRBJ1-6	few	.	CASSLLANNSPLHF	TGTGCCAGCAGCTTATTGGCCAATAATTCACCCCTCCACTTT
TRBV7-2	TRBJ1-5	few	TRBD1	CASSFRDSYQPQHF	TGTGCCAGCAGCTTTCGGGACAGTTATCAGCCCCAGCATTTT
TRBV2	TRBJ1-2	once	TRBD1	CASRFGQGMYGYTF	TGTGCCAGCAGATTTGGACAGGGGATGTATGGCTACACCTTC
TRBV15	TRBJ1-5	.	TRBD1	CATSETGQDPWAQHF	TGTGCCACCAGCGAGACGGGACAGGACCCCTGGGCCCAGCATTTT
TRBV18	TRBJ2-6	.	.	CASSPPGASGANVLTF	TGTGCCAGCTCACCACCGGGAGCCTCTGGGGCCAACGTCCTGACTTTC
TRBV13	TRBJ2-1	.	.	CASSLGGSSYNEQFF	TGTGCCAGCAGCTTAGGCGGGAGCTCCTACAATGAGCAGTTCTTC
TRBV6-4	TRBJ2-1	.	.	CASSGQQGSEQFF	TGTGCCAGCAGTGGTCAGCAGGGAAGTGAGCAGTTCTTC
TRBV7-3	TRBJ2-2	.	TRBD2	CASSPHSTSVGGELFF	TGTGCCAGCAGCCCTCACTCGACTAGCGTAGGCGGGGAGCTGTTTTTT
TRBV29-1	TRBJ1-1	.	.	CSVEDPLGLTEAFF	TGCAGCGTTGAAGATCCTCTCGGGTTGACTGAAGCTTTCTTT
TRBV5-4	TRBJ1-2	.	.	CASSRETVNYGYTF	TGTGCCAGCAGTAGAGAGACAGTCAACTATGGCTACACCTTC
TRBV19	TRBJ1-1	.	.	CASSITLNTEAFF	TGTGCCAGTAGTATCACACTGAACACTGAAGCTTTCTTT
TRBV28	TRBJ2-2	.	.	CASRQQGTGELFF	TGTGCCAGCAGGCAACAGGGAACCGGGGAGCTGTTTTTT
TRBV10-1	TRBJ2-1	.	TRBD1	CASSGTGNEQFF	TGCGCCAGCAGCGGGACAGGCAATGAGCAGTTCTTC
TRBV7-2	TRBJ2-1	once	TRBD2	CASSRTSGHNEQFF	TGTGCCAGCAGTCGAACTAGCGGTCACAATGAGCAGTTCTTC
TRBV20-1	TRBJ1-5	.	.	CSARDVLTQHF	TGCAGTGCTAGAGACGTACTCACCCAGCATTTT
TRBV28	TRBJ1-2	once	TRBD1	CASSLGGQGMSYGYTF	TGTGCCAGCAGTTTGGGGGGACAGGGTATGAGCTATGGCTACACCTTC
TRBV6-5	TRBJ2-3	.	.	CASSPAVANTDTQYF	TGTGCCAGCAGTCCCGCTGTGGCAAACACAGATACGCAGTATTTT